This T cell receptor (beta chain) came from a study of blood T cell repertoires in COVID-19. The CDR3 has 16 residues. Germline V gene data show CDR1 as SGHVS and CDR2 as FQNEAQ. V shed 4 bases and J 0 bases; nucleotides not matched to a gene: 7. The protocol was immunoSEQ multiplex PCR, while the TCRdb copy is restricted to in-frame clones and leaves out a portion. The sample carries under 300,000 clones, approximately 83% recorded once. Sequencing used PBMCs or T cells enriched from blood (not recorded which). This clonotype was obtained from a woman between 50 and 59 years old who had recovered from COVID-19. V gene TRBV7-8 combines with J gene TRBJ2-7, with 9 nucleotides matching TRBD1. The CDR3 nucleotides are TGTGCCAGCAGCTACCACCGGGACAGGGCCTCCTACGAGCAGTACTTC. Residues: CASSYHRDRASYEQYF.